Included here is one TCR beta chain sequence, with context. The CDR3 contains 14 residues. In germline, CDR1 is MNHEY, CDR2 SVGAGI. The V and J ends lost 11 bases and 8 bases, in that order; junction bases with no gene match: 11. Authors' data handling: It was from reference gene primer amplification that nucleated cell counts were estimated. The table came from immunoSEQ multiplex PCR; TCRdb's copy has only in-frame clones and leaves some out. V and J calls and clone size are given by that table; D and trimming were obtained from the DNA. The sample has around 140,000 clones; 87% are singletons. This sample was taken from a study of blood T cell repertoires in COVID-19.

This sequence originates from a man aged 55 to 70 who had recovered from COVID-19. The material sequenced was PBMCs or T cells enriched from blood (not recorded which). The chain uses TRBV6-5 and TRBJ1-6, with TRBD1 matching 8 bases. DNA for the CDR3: TGTGCCGGCTCGTCGACAGGGGATGATTCACCCCTCCACTTT. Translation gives CAGSSTGDDSPLHF.